What follows are 23 T cell receptor beta chains derived from one specimen sequenced in a study of chemoradiotherapy in HPV16-positive cancers. The repertoire was sequenced with immunoSEQ multiplex PCR; TCRdb's copy has only in-frame clones and lacks some. The sample includes over 20,000 clones, approximately 84% of them seen just once. This material consisted of blood, taken from a patient who underwent chemoradiotherapy. The receptors were gathered from a human donor with HPV-associated anogenital cancer.

V is TRBV7-2 and J is TRBJ1-2; D gene uncertain. This CDR3 has 14 amino acids. Germline V gene sequence: CDR1 SGHTA, CDR2 FQGNSA. Deletions cut 5 bases from V and 2 bases from J, with 12 bases between. The chain's CDR3 is CASSVYRANYGYTF. In DNA, the CDR3 is TGTGCCAGCAGCGTTTATAGGGCGAACTATGGCTACACCTTC. The entire variable domain, with the rest obtained from reference TRBV7-2 and TRBJ1-2, is as follows: GAGVSQSPSNKVTEKGKDVELRCDPISGHTALYWYRQSLGQGLEFLIYFQGNSAPDKSGLPSDRFSAERTGGSVSTLTIQRTQQEDSAVYLCASSVYRANYGYTFGSGTRLTVV.

The gene calls are TRBV5-4 and TRBJ1-2; TRBD1 matches at 8 bases. The V gene end was trimmed by 5 bases and the J gene end by 4 bases; junction bases not matched to a gene: 10. Per the germline V gene, CDR1 is SGHNT and CDR2 is YYREEE (reference sequence). This CDR3 contains 15 residues. CDR3 in DNA: TGTGCCAGCAGTCCGGACAGGGCTATGAGCTATGGCTACACCTTC. It translates to CASSPDRAMSYGYTF.

This chain connects TRBV6-1 to TRBJ2-3; the D gene is possibly TRBD2 (6 bases). Looked up from germline, CDR1 is MNHNS and CDR2 is SASEGT. Trimming cost V 5 bases and J 7 bases, with 16 bases left between them. The CDR3 covers 14 residues. CDR3 nucleotides: TGTGCCAGCAGTATGATGGGGGGTACTAATACGCAGTATTTT. Its protein product is CASSMMGGTNTQYF.

The gene calls are TRBV4-1 and TRBJ1-2; D might be TRBD1 (5 bases). CDR1 and CDR2 (germline): MGHRA, YSYEKL. Trimming stripped 1 base from V and 8 bases from J, with 17 bases between. The CDR3 length is 15 residues. Here the CDR3 reads CASSQGGGGRRGYTF. DNA for the CDR3: TGCGCCAGCAGCCAAGGTGGTGGGGGTAGAAGGGGCTACACCTTC.

The chain joins TRBV5-1 to TRBJ1-1; D call uncertain. The CDR3 is 13 amino acids. Germline lookup yields CDR1 SGHRS and CDR2 YFSETQ. V lost 0 bases and J 4 bases, leaving 7 bases between the germline ends. Written as DNA, the CDR3 is TGCGCCAGCAGCTTGGTAGTTGGCACTGAAGCTTTCTTT. Protein product: CASSLVVGTEAFF. Filled out from reference TRBV5-1 and TRBJ1-1, the complete variable domain reads KAGVTQTPRYLIKTRGQQVTLSCSPISGHRSVSWYQQTPGQGLQFLFEYFSETQRNKGNFPGRFSGRQFSNSRSEMNVSTLELGDSALYLCASSLVVGTEAFFGQGTRLTVV.

This rearrangement joins TRBV11-2 to TRBJ2-1; 9 bases are shared with TRBD2. Unmatched junction bases numbered 6, after V lost 3 bases and J lost 0 bases. The CDR3 runs to 17 residues. Germline CDR1 is SGHAT and CDR2 is FQNNGV. The CDR3 nucleotides are TGTGCCAGCAGCTTTCGTCGGCGGGGGGGCTCCTACAATGAGCAGTTCTTC. As protein: CASSFRRRGGSYNEQFF.

The V gene is TRBV28, the J gene TRBJ1-6; unclear D gene. The CDR3 sequence is 14 residues long. Germline V gene sequence: CDR1 MDHEN, CDR2 SYDVKM. Trimming cost V 7 bases and J 10 bases, with 17 bases left between them. CDR3 loop: CASTPYGVRSPLHF. As DNA, the CDR3 is TGTGCCAGCACCCCCTACGGGGTACGCTCACCCCTCCACTTT.

The J gene is TRBJ2-3, the V gene TRBV13, with D tentatively TRBD1 (6 bases). Per the germline V gene, CDR1 is PRHDT and CDR2 is FYEKMQ (reference sequence). The CDR3 length is 13 residues. Trimming took off 6 bases at V and 4 bases at J, with 11 bases between the two ends. CDR3 DNA sequence: TGTGCCAGCAGTGGACAGCTGTCAGATACGCAGTATTTT. Translated: CASSGQLSDTQYF.

This rearrangement joins TRBV5-4 to TRBJ1-2; TRBD1 is a possible D gene (5 bases). V was pared by 0 bases and J by 4 bases, with 16 bases between. The CDR3 loop spans 16 amino acids. In germline, CDR1 is SGHNT, CDR2 YYREEE (reference sequence). CDR3: CASSLAAGTGGYGYTF. CDR3 DNA sequence: TGTGCCAGCAGCTTGGCGGCAGGGACCGGGGGCTATGGCTACACCTTC.

The chain couples TRBV5-1 to TRBJ2-3; possibly TRBD2 for D (6 bases). Germline values: CDR1 SGHRS, CDR2 YFSETQ. V was clipped by 10 bases and J by 0 bases, with 21 bases between them. The CDR3 is 16 residues long. CDR3 residues: CACGVGADSSTDTQYF. The CDR3 DNA sequence: TGCGCCTGCGGGGTCGGCGCAGATTCTAGCACAGATACGCAGTATTTT.

This clone was seen a single time. V usage is TRBV6-4 and J usage is TRBJ2-2, with D perhaps TRBD2 (6 bases). The CDR3 contains 16 residues. Germline V CDR1 and CDR2: MRHNA, SNTAGT. Trimming took 5 bases from V and 0 from J, leaving 13 bases between them. DNA of the CDR3: TGTGCCAGCAGTATGACTAGAAGTGCGAACACCGGGGAGCTGTTTTTT. Encoded protein: CASSMTRSANTGELFF.

The V call is TRBV20-1, the J call TRBJ2-3; no firm D call. Trimming shortened V by 7 bases and J by 4 bases, and 6 bases separated the two germline ends. CDR3 size: 10 residues. Germline values: CDR1 DFQATT, CDR2 SNEGSKA (reference sequence). The CDR3 spells CSGWADTQYF. The CDR3 bases are TGCAGTGGATGGGCAGATACGCAGTATTTT.

The chain couples TRBV15 to TRBJ2-7; D gene unclear. The V and J ends lost 0 bases and 0 bases respectively, with 9 bases between them. The CDR3 sequence is 15 residues long. The germline CDR1 and CDR2 sequences are LNHNV and YYDKDF (reference sequence). The CDR3 DNA reads TGTGCCACCAGCAGAGAAAGAGGCAACTCCTACGAGCAGTACTTC. Translation gives CATSRERGNSYEQYF.

The chain combines TRBV29-1 with TRBJ2-1; 9 bases line up with TRBD1. Germline V lookup: CDR1 SQVTM, CDR2 ANQGSEA. Trimming took 6 bases from V and 8 from J; bases not matched to a gene: 8. This CDR3 has 13 amino acids. The CDR3 here is CSVTGTGIDEQFF. The CDR3 nucleotides are TGCAGCGTAACCGGGACAGGGATCGATGAGCAGTTCTTC.

This chain connects TRBV4-3 to TRBJ2-4; D remains unclear. In germline, CDR1 is LGHNA, CDR2 YSLEER. This CDR3 has 17 amino acids. V dropped 1 base and J dropped 0 bases, with 13 bases sitting between them. DNA for the CDR3: TGCGCCAGCAGCCAAGTGCGCGGTGCATTAGCCAAAAACATTCAGTACTTC. Translating it yields CASSQVRGALAKNIQYF.

The genes are TRBV6-1 and TRBJ2-3, with 9 bases matching TRBD2. The CDR3 covers 15 residues. In germline, CDR1 is MNHNS, CDR2 SASEGT. V gave up 3 bases and J gave up 6 bases; unmatched junction bases: 7. Written as DNA, the CDR3 is TGTGCCAGCAGTGAGAAGAGCGGGGGGCCCGATACGCAGTATTTT. This encodes CASSEKSGGPDTQYF.

The V gene is TRBV9, the J gene TRBJ2-3; D ambiguous. There are 12 residues in the CDR3. V gave up 6 bases and J gave up 0 bases, with 5 bases separating them. Germline CDR1 is SGDLS and CDR2 is YYNGEE. Here the CDR3 reads CASNNSTDTQYF. CDR3 DNA sequence: TGTGCCAGCAATAATAGCACAGATACGCAGTATTTT.

The chain employs TRBV11-2 and TRBJ1-1, with D possibly matching TRBD1 (5 bases). With 1 base removed from V and 0 bases from J, the gap between germline ends came to 9 bases. Germline V gene lookup returns CDR1 SGHAT and CDR2 FQNNGV. The CDR3 runs to 15 residues. CDR3 amino acids: CASSLGGAVNTEAFF. Written as DNA, the CDR3 is TGTGCCAGCAGCTTAGGAGGGGCAGTGAACACTGAAGCTTTCTTT.

V and J are TRBV18 and TRBJ2-5; D remains ambiguous. Germline V gene data show CDR1 as KGHSH and CDR2 as LQKENI. CDR3 size: 13 residues. Trimming cost V 6 bases and J 4 bases, with 12 bases left between them. Here the CDR3 reads CASSQNPSETQYF. For the CDR3, the DNA is TGTGCCAGCTCTCAGAATCCCTCAGAGACCCAGTACTTC.

This clone turned up a few times. The genes are TRBV5-1 and TRBJ2-1; TRBD1 matches 7 bases. Unmatched junction bases numbered 5, after V lost 5 bases and J lost 9 bases. The CDR3 is 12 residues long. CDR1 SGHRS and CDR2 YFSETQ come from the germline V gene. CDR3 DNA: TGCGCCAGCAGTTTGACAGGGACTGAGCAGTTCTTC. Amino acids: CASSLTGTEQFF.

The chain uses TRBV6-5 and TRBJ1-2, with D possibly TRBD1 on 5 matching bases. The CDR3 has 15 residues. V was shortened by 8 bases and J by 4 bases, with 20 bases between the two germline ends. Looked up from germline, CDR1 is MNHEY and CDR2 is SVGAGI. The CDR3 DNA follows: TGTGCCAGCCTAGGGGTGGAACGAAGGGGCTATGGCTACACCTTC. This sequence encodes CASLGVERRGYGYTF.

The CDR3 sequence is CASPGRGNTGELFF. For the CDR3, the DNA is TGTGCCAGCCCGGGACGGGGGAACACCGGGGAGCTGTTTTTT. The chain employs TRBV6-1 and TRBJ2-2; perhaps D is TRBD1 or TRBD2 (5 bases each). Germline V gene data show CDR1 as MNHNS and CDR2 as SASEGT. Trimming took 8 bases from V and 1 from J, leaving 11 bases between them. This CDR3 contains 14 residues.

Only one count was recorded for this clone. CDR3 amino acids: CASSPPMEEPYEQYF. The CDR3 DNA is TGTGCCAGCAGCCCCCCGATGGAAGAGCCCTACGAGCAGTACTTC. The chain couples TRBV7-6 to TRBJ2-7; unclear D gene. CDR1 is SGHVS, CDR2 FNYEAQ, per germline. V dropped 5 bases and J dropped 2 bases, with 16 bases sitting between them. This CDR3 is built from 15 residues.